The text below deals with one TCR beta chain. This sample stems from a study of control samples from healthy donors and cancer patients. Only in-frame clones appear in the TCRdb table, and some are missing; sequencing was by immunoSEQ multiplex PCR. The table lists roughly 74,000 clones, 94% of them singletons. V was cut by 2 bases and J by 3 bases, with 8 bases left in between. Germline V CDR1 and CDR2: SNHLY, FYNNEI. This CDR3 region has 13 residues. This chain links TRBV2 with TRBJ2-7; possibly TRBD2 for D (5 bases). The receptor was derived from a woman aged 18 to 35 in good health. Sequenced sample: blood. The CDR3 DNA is TGTGCCAGCAGTGAACGGGAATTCTACGAGCAGTACTTC. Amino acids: CASSEREFYEQYF. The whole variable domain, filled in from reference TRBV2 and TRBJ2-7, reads EPEVTQTPSHQVTQMGQEVILRCVPISNHLYFYWYRQILGQKVEFLVSFYNNEISEKSEIFDDQFSVERPDGSNFTLKIRSTKLEDSAMYFCASSEREFYEQYFGPGTRLTVT.